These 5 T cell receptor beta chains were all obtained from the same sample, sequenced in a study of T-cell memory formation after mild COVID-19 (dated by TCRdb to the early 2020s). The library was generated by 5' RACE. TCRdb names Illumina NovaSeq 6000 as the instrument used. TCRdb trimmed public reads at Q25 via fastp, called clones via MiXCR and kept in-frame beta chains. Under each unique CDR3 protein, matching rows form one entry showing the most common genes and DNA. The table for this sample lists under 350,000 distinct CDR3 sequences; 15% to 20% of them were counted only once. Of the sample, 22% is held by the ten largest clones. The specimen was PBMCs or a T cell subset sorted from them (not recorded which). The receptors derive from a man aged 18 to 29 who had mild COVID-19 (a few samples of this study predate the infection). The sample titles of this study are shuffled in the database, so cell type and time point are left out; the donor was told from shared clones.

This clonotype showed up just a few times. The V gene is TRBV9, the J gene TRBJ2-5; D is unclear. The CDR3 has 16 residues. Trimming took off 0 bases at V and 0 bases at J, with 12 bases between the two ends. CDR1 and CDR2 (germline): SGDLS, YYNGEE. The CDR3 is CASSVATKSYQETQYF. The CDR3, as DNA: TGTGCCAGCAGCGTAGCCACCAAATCATACCAAGAGACCCAGTACTTC.

Here the CDR3 reads CASSVGQPIGRRTQYF. CDR3 DNA sequence: TGTGCCAGTAGTGTAGGACAGCCGATTGGAAGGAGGACCCAGTACTTC. The chain carries TRBV19 and TRBJ2-5; the D gene is possibly TRBD1 (6 bases). With 5 bases removed from V and 7 bases from J, the gap between germline ends came to 23 bases. The CDR3 runs to 16 residues. Germline V gene data show CDR1 as LNHDA and CDR2 as SQIVND (reference sequence).

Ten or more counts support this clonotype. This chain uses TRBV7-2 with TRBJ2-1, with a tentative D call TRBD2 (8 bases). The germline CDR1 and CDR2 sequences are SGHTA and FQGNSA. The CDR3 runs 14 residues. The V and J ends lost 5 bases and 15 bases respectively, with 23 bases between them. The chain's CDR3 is CASSGRQGSGGGFF. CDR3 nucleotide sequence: TGTGCCAGCAGCGGACGACAGGGAAGCGGGGGAGGGTTCTTC.

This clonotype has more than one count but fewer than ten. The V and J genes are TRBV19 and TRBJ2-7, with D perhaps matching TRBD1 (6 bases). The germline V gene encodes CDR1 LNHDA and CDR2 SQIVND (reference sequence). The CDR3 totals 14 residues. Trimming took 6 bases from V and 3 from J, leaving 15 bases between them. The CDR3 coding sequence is TGTGCCAGTAGCCCAACAGGGCTGGGCTACGAGCAGTACGTC. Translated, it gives CASSPTGLGYEQYV.

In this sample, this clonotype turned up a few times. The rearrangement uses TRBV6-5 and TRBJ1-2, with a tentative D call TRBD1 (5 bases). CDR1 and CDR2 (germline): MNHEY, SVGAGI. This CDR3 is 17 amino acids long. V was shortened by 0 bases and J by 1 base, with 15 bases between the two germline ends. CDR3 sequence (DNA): TGTGCCAGCAGTTACTCTCGGGGGGGTCCGGATAACTATGGCTACACCTTC. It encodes CASSYSRGGPDNYGYTF.